The sequence of this TCR beta chain was determined in a study of shared clonotypes between healthy human individuals. The study's findings and limits: Some naive CD4 clonotypes, around 5%, turned up in common across a few donors.

The repertoire was sequenced with immunoSEQ multiplex PCR; TCRdb's copy has only in-frame clones and lacks some. The sample lists about 680,000 clones, roughly 78% occurring once. Germline assignment: CDR1 GTSNPN and CDR2 SVGIG (reference sequence). This CDR3 region has 11 residues. Deletions cut 1 base from V and 5 bases from J, with 5 bases between. As to this clone: As yet, its antigen is unknown.

Sequenced: memory CD4+ T cells sorted from blood. Subset indicated: CD45RA-negative fraction. The chain is built from TRBV30 and TRBJ1-1; no firm D call. The receptor was isolated from a woman aged 25 to 45 in good health. The CDR3 coding sequence is TGTGCCTGGAGTGAACGGACTGAAGCTTTCTTT. This codes for CAWSERTEAFF.